The T cell receptor (beta chain) described here comes from a study of blood T cell repertoires in COVID-19. Study-level information: The United States, Italy and Spain supplied acute and convalescent COVID-19 samples.

Profiled with immunoSEQ multiplex PCR; TCRdb holds only in-frame clones, not every one. The profile covers almost 200,000 clones, with about 86% appearing a single time and 0.6% to 1% taken by the ten largest. Trimming removed 4 bases from V and 5 bases from J, with 12 bases in between. The CDR3 runs to 13 residues. CDR1 is SGHRS and CDR2 is YFSETQ in the germline V gene. The material sequenced was peripheral blood. The source is a woman in her seventies with acute or convalescent COVID-19. The rearrangement uses TRBV5-1 and TRBJ1-1; possibly TRBD1 for D (5 bases). The CDR3 loop reads CASSGAGWTEAFF. CDR3 nucleotides: TGCGCCAGCAGCGGGGCAGGGTGGACTGAAGCTTTCTTT.